The present T cell receptor (beta chain) was sequenced within a study of blood T cell repertoires in COVID-19. Study-wide context: Samples of COVID-19 (acute and convalescent) were obtained from the United States, Italy and Spain.

Assay used: immunoSEQ multiplex PCR; TCRdb lists only in-frame clones, some missing. In the table there are 200,000 to 250,000 clones, around 86% of which are singletons. Participants spanned ages roughly 18 to 95 years and resided in roughly 26 US areas. Allocation to cohorts depended on clinical history reported by the participants. The receptor's source is a woman aged 45-65 years who had recovered from COVID-19. The material sequenced was PBMCs or T cells enriched from blood (not recorded which).

The CDR3 is CAWSGLAGNEQFF. DNA for the CDR3: TGTGCCTGGTCAGGACTAGCGGGCAATGAGCAGTTCTTC. V and J are TRBV30 and TRBJ2-1, with 11 bases matching TRBD2. CDR3 length: 13 residues. Germline loops: CDR1 GTSNPN, CDR2 SVGIG (reference sequence). J was trimmed by 6 bases and V by 5 bases; bases with no gene match: 3.